Included here is one TCR beta chain sequence, with context. The ends lost 3 bases at V and 2 bases at J; junction bases unmatched: 3. The CDR3 spans 14 residues. CDR1 and CDR2 from the germline V gene are SGHRS and YFSETQ. The data belong to a study of PD-1 blockade in classical Hodgkin lymphoma. This table comes from immunoSEQ multiplex PCR, and its TCRdb copy is limited to in-frame clones, with some not included. The table records some 96,000 clones, over 80% of them present only once. Patients all relapsed after autologous stem cell transplantation, and there was variation in brentuximab vedotin exposure.

This sequence joins TRBV5-1 and TRBJ2-3; the match to TRBD1 covers 7 bases. The clonotype was recovered from a human donor with classical Hodgkin lymphoma. Sequencing was performed on peripheral blood mononuclear cells (PBMCs), taken at baseline. The CDR3, as DNA: TGCGCCAGCAGCTCGGGGACAGCCACAGATACGCAGTATTTT. Its protein product is CASSSGTATDTQYF.